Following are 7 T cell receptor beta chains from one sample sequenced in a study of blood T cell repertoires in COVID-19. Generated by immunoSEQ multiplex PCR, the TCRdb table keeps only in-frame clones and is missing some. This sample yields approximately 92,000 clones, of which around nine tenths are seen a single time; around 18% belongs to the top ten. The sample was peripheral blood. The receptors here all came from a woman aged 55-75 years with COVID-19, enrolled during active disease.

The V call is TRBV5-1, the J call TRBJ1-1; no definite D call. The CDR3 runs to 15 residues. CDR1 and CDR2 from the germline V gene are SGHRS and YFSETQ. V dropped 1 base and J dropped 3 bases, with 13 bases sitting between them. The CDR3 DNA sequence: TGCGCCAGCAGCTTGAACCCGCAGGCCGACACTGAAGCTTTCTTT. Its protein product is CASSLNPQADTEAFF.

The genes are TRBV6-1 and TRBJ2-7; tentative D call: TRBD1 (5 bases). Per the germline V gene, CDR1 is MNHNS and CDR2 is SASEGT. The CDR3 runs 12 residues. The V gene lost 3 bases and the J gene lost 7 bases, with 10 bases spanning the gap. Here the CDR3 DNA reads TGTGCCAGCAGTGATTATCAGGGTGAGCAGTACTTC. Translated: CASSDYQGEQYF.

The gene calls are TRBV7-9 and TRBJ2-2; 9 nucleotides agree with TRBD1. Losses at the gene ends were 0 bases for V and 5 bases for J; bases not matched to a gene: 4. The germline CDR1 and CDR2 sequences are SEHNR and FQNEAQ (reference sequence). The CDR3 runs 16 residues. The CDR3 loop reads CASSLAGTGQTGELFF. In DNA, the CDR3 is TGTGCCAGCAGCTTAGCCGGGACAGGGCAAACCGGGGAGCTGTTTTTT.

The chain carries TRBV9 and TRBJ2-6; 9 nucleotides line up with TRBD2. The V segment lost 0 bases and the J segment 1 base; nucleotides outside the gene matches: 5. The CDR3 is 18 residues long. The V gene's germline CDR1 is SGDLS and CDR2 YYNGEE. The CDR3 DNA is TGTGCCAGCAGCGTAGATGCTAGCGGGGAATCTGGGGCCAACGTCCTGACTTTC. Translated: CASSVDASGESGANVLTF.

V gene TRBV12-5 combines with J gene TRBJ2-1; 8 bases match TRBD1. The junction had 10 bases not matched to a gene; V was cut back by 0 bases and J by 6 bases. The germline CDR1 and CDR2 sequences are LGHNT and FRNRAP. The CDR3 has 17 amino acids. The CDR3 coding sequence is TGTGCTAGTGGTTTGGTACTGGTACAGGGGGAAAGCAATGAGCAGTTCTTC. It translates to CASGLVLVQGESNEQFF.

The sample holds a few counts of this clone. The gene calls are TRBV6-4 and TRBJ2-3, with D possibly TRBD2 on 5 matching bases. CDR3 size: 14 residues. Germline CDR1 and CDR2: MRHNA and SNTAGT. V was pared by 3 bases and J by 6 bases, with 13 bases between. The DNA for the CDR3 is TGTGCCAGCAGTGAATCGGGCGGGCGGGATACGCAGTATTTT. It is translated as CASSESGGRDTQYF.

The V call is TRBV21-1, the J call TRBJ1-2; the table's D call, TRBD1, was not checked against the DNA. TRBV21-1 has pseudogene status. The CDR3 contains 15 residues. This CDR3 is CASSKDPRGYYGYTF. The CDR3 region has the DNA TGTGCCAGCAGCAAAGATCCCAGGGGCTACTATGGCTACACCTTC.